This TCR beta chain was identified in a study of blood T cell repertoires in COVID-19. Study context: The study drew acute and convalescent COVID-19 samples from the United States, Italy and Spain. Sample material is recorded as cDNA or gDNA derived from T cells, B-cell-depleted T cells, or PBMCs.

Trimming shortened V by 5 bases and J by 3 bases, and 12 bases separated the two germline ends. CDR1 is SGDLS and CDR2 is YYNGEE in the germline V gene. This CDR3 has 13 residues. Per the study methods: Quantification of nucleated cells was approximated via reference gene primer amplification. The method was immunoSEQ multiplex PCR; TCRdb's version includes in-frame clones alone and lacks a portion of them. That table furnishes V, J and clone size, whereas the DNA furnished D and trimming. The sample lists about 140,000 clones, 75% to 90% occurring once. The V call is TRBV9, the J call TRBJ2-7; tentatively, D is TRBD2 (6 bases). The sample consisted of peripheral blood. The clonotype originates from a man aged 65 to 85 who had recovered from COVID-19. CDR3 DNA: TGTGCCAGCAGGGCAGCCGGGGGCTACGAGCAGTACTTC. Translated: CASRAAGGYEQYF.